This TCR beta chain was recovered during a study of PD-1 blockade in classical Hodgkin lymphoma. Whole-study results and caveats: Diminished baseline TCR diversity has been reported in newly diagnosed patients relative to healthy donors. Sources of repertoire differences remain undefined, possibly disease activity or prior therapy. Significant TCR diversity gains by C4D1 occurred in CD4+ but not CD8+ cells.

The CDR3 has 15 amino acids. Unmatched junction bases numbered 8, after V lost 7 bases and J lost 6 bases. Germline V gene lookup returns CDR1 LNHDA and CDR2 SQIVND (reference sequence). Relapses following autologous stem cell transplantation were seen in all patients, with brentuximab vedotin exposure varying. The data were produced by immunoSEQ multiplex PCR, yet TCRdb's version contains in-frame clones alone and is incomplete. Of 45,000 to 65,000 clones listed, just under 75% are singletons. This clone came up once. What it binds is unknown. This sequence originates from a human donor with classical Hodgkin lymphoma. The genes are TRBV19 and TRBJ1-5; 11 bases line up with TRBD1. The starting material was peripheral blood mononuclear cells (PBMCs), obtained before the second cycle of nivolumab. Here the CDR3 reads CASTPRTGGLQPQHF. CDR3 sequence (DNA): TGTGCCAGTACCCCCAGGACAGGGGGCCTTCAGCCCCAGCATTTT.